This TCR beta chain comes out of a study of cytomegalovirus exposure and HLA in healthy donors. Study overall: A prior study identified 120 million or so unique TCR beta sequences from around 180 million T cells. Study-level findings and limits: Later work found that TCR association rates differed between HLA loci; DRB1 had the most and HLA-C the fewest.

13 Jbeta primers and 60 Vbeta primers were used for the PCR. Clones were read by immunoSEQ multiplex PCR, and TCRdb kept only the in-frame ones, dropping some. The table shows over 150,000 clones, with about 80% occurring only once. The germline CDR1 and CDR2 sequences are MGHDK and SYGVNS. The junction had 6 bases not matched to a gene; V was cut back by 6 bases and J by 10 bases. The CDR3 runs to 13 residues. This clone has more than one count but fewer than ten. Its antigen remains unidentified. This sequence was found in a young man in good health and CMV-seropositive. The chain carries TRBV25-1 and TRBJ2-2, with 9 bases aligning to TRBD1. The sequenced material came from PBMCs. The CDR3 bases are TGTGCCAGCAGATACAGGGGGCGCGAGGAGCTGTTTTTT. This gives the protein CASRYRGREELFF. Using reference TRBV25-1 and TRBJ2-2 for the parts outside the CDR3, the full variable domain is EADIYQTPRYLVIGTGKKITLECSQTMGHDKMYWYQQDPGMELHLIHYSYGVNSTEKGDLSSESTVSRIRTEHFPLTLESARPSHTSQYLCASRYRGREELFFGEGSRLTVL.